This TCR beta chain was captured in a study of T cell clonality in common variable immunodeficiency. This clone was observed many times. Its antigen is not known. From the germline J gene comes the end of the CDR3, since the read stops 3 residues before it. Repertoires were generated with immunoSEQ multiplex PCR, while TCRdb's copy carries only in-frame clones and drops some. The sample contains roughly 32,000 clones, none occurring once; about 27% lies in the top ten. CVID meant reduced serum IgG, IgA and/or IgM plus specific antibody deficiency. The CVID group had over 12 females and some 30 males, mean age roughly 40. Most patients and controls had Caucasian heritage. For at least one year, all CVID subjects received replacement immunoglobulin. Notes on the study in general: Reportedly, TCR beta sequences from common variable immunodeficiency showed fewer deletions and N-nucleotide insertions.

The CDR3 length is 15 residues. V gave up 0 bases and J gave up 7 bases, with 18 bases separating them. Looked up from germline, CDR1 is GTSNPN and CDR2 is SVGIG (reference sequence). Input material: peripheral blood mononuclear cells. This TCR was sampled from a human donor with common variable immunodeficiency. The rearrangement links TRBV30 to TRBJ2-5; D is possibly TRBD1 (6 bases). The sequenced CDR3 bases are TGTGCCTGGAGTGTACAAGGCATACGAGGGGGGACC. As protein: CAWSVQGIRGGT. The whole CDR3 sequence reads CAWSVQGIRGGTQYF. Complete variable domain (other parts from reference TRBV30 and TRBJ2-5): SQTIHQWPATLVQPVGSPLSLECTVEGTSNPNLYWYRQAAGRGLQLLFYSVGIGQISSEVPQNLSASRPQDRQFILSSKKLLLSDSGFYLCAWSVQGIRGGTQYFGPGTRLLVL.